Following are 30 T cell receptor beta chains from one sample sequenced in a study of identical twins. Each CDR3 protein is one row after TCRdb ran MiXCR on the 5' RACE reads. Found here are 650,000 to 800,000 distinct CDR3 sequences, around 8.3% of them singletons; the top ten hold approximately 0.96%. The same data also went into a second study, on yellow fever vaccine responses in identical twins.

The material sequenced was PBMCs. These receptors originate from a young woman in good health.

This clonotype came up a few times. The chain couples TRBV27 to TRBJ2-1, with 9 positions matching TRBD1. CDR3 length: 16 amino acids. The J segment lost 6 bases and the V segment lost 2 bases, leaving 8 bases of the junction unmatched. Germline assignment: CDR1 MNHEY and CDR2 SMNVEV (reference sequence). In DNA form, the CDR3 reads TGTGCCAGCAGTTTAGGGACAGGGTCGATATTCAATGAGCAGTTCTTC. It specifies CASSLGTGSIFNEQFF.

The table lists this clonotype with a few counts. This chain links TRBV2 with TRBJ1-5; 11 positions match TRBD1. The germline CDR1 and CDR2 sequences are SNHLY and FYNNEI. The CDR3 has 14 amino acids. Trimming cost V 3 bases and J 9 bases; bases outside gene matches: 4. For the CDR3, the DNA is TGTGCCAGCAGTGATGGACAGGGGGCATGGCCCCAGCATTTT. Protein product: CASSDGQGAWPQHF.

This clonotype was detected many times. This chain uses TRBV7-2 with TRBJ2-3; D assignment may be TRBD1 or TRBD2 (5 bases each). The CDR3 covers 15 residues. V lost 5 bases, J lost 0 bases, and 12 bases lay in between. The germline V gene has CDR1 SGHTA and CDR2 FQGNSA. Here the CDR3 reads CASSPLGRSTDTQYF. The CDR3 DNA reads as TGTGCCAGCAGCCCCCTGGGACGGAGCACAGATACGCAGTATTTT.

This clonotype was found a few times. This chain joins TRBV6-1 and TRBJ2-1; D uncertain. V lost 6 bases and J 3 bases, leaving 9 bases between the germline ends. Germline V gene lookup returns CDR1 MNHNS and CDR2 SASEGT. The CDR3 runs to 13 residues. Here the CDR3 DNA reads TGTGCCAGCAGCCCGACTTACTACAATGAGCAGTTCTTC. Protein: CASSPTYYNEQFF.

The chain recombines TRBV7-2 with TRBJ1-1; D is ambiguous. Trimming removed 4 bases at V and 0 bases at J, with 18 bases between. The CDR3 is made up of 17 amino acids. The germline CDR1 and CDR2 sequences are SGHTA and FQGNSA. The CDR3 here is CASSSSPGVLMNTEAFF. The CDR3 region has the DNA TGTGCCAGCAGCTCGTCACCGGGCGTACTTATGAACACTGAAGCTTTCTTT.

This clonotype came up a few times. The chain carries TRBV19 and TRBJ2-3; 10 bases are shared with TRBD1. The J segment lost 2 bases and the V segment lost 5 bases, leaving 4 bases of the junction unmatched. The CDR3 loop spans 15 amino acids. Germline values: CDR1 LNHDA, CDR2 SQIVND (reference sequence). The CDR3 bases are TGTGCCAGTAGTGCGGGACAGGGGTCCACAGATACGCAGTATTTT. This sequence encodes CASSAGQGSTDTQYF.

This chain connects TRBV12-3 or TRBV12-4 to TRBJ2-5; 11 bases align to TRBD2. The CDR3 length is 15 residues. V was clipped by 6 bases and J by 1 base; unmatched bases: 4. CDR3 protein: CASSTTSGTQETQYF. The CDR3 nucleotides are TGTGCCAGCAGCACGACTAGCGGGACCCAAGAGACCCAGTACTTC.

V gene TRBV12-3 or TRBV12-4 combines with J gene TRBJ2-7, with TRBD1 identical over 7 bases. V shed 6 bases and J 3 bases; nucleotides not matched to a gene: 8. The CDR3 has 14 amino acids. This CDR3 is CASRFGTALYEQYF. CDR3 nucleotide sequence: TGTGCCAGCAGGTTCGGGACAGCACTCTACGAGCAGTACTTC.

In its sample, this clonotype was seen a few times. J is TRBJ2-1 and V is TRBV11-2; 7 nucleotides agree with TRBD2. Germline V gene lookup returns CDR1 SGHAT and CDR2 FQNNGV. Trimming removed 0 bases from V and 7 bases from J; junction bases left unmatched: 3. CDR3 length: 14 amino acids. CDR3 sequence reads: CASSLERGLNEQFF. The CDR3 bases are TGTGCCAGCAGCTTAGAGCGGGGGTTAAATGAGCAGTTCTTC.

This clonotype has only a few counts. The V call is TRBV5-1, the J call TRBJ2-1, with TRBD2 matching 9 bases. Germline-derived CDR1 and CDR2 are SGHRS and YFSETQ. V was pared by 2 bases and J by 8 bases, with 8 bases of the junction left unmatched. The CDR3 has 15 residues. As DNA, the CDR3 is TGCGCCAGCAGCTTCGGTAGCGGGAGTGGCTATGAGCAGTTCTTC. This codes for CASSFGSGSGYEQFF.

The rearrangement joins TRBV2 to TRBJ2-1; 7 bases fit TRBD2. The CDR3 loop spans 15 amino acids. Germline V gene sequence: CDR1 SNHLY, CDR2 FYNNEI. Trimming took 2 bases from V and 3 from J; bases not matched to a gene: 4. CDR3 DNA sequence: TGTGCCAGCAGTGAAATAGCGGGCCTCTACAATGAGCAGTTCTTC. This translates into CASSEIAGLYNEQFF.

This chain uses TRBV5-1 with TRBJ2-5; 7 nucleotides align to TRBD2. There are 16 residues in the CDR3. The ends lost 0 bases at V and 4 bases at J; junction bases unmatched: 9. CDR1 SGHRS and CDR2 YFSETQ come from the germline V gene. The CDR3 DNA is TGCGCCAGCAGCTTGGCCGGGGGGAATCTCGGAGAGACCCAGTACTTC. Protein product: CASSLAGGNLGETQYF.

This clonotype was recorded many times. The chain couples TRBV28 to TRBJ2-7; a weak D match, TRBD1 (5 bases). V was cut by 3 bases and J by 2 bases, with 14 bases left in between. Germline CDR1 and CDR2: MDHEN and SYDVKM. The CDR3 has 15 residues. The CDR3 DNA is TGTGCCAGCAGTTTCCCCACCCAGGGAACCTACGAGCAGTACTTC. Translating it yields CASSFPTQGTYEQYF.

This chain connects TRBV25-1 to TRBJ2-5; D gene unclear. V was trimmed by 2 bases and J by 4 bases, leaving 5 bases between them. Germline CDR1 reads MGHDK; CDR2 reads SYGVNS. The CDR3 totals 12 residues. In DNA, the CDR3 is TGTGCCAGCAGTGAAAGGGTAGAGACCCAGTACTTC. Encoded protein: CASSERVETQYF.

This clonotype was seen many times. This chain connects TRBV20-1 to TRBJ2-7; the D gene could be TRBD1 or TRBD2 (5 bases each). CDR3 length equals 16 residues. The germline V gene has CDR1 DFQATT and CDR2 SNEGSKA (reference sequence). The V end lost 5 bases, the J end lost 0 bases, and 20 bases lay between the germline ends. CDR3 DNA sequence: TGCAGTGCTCGGGGAATCGACAGTCCTAGCTCCTACGAGCAGTACTTC. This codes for CSARGIDSPSSYEQYF.

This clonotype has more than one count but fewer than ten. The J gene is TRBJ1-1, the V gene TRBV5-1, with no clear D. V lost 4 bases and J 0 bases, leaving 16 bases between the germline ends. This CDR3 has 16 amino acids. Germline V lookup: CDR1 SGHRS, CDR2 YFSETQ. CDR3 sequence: CASSRVPGHMNTEAFF. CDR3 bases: TGCGCCAGCAGCAGGGTTCCTGGGCATATGAACACTGAAGCTTTCTTT.

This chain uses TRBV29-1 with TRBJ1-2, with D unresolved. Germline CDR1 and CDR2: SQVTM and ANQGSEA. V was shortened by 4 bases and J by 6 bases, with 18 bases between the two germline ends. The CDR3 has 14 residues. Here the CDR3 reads CSVGRGALGDGYTF. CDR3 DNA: TGCAGCGTTGGACGGGGAGCCCTAGGTGATGGCTACACCTTC.

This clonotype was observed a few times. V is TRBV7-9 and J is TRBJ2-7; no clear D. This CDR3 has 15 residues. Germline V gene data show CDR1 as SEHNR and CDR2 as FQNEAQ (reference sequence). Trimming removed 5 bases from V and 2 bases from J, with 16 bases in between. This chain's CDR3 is CASSEIPSETYEQYF. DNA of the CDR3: TGTGCCAGCAGCGAAATACCTTCAGAAACCTACGAGCAGTACTTC.

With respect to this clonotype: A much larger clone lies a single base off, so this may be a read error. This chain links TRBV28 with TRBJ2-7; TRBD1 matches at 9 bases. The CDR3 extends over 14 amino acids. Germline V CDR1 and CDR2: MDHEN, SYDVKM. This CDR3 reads CASREQGASYELYF. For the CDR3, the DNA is TGTGCCAGCCGGGAACAGGGGGCTAGTTACGAGCTGTACTTC.

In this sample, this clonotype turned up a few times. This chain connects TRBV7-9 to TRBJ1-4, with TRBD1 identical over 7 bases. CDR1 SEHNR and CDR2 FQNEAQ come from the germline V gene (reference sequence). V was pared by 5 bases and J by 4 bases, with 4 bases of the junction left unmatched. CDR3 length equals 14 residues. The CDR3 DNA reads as TGTGCCAGCAGCGCGACAGGGATTAATGAAAAACTGTTTTTT. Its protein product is CASSATGINEKLFF.

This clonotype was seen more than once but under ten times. The chain's CDR3 is CASSLWGSAYEQYF. CDR3 coding DNA: TGTGCCAGCAGCCTGTGGGGCAGCGCCTACGAGCAGTACTTC. The genes are TRBV5-6 and TRBJ2-7; D perhaps matches TRBD1 (5 bases). The V end lost 4 bases, the J end lost 2 bases, and 13 bases lay between the germline ends. This CDR3 contains 14 residues. Germline loops: CDR1 SGHDT, CDR2 YYEEEE.

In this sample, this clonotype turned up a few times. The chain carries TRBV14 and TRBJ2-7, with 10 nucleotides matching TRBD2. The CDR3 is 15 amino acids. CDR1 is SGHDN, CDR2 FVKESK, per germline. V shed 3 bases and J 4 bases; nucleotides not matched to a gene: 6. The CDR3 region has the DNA TGTGCCAGCAGCCACAGAGCGGGGGGGCTTTACGAGCAGTACTTC. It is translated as CASSHRAGGLYEQYF. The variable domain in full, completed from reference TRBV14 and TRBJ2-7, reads EAGVTQFPSHSVIEKGQTVTLRCDPISGHDNLYWYRRVMGKEIKFLLHFVKESKQDESGMPNNRFLAERTGGTYSTLKVQPAELEDSGVYFCASSHRAGGLYEQYFGPGTRLTVT.

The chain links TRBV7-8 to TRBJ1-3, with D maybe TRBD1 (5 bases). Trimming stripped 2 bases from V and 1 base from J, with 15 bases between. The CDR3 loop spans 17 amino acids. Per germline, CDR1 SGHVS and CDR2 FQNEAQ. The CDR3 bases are TGTGCCAGCAGCTTATACCCGACAGCCGCTTCTGGAAACACCATATATTTT. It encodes CASSLYPTAASGNTIYF.

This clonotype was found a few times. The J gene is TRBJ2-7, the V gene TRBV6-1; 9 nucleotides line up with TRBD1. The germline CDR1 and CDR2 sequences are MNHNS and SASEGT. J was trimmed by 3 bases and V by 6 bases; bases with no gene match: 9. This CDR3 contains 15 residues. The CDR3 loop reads CASRGWTGELYEQYF. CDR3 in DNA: TGTGCCAGCAGGGGATGGACAGGGGAGCTCTACGAGCAGTACTTC.

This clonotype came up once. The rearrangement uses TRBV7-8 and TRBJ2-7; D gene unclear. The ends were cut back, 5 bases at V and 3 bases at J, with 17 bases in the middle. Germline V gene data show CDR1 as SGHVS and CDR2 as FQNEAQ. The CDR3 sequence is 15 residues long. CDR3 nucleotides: TGTGCCAGCAGCCTCAGCACCGGGTCGATCTACGAGCAGTACTTC. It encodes CASSLSTGSIYEQYF.

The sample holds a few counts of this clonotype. The CDR3 bases are TGCGCCAGCAGCTCGCTTGGGCTCCAAGAGACCCAGTACTTC. Its translation: CASSSLGLQETQYF. The chain uses TRBV5-1 and TRBJ2-5; D is unresolved. Germline CDR1 and CDR2: SGHRS and YFSETQ. CDR3 length: 14 amino acids. The V and J ends lost 3 bases and 1 base respectively, with 10 bases between them.

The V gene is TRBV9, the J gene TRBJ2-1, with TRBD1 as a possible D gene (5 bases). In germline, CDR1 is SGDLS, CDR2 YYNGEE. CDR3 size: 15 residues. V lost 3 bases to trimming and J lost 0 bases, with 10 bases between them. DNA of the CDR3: TGTGCCAGCAGCGCCAGCGACAGCTCCTACAATGAGCAGTTCTTC. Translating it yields CASSASDSSYNEQFF.

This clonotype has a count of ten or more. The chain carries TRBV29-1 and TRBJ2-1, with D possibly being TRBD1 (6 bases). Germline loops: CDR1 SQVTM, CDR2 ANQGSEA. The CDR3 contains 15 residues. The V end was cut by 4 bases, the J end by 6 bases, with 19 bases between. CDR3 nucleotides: TGCAGCGTTGTATACCTGAACAGGGTGGGCAATGAGCAGTTCTTC. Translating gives CSVVYLNRVGNEQFF.

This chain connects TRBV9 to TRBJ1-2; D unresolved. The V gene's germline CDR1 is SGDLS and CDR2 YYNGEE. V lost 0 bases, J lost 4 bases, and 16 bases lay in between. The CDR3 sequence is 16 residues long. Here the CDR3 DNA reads TGTGCCAGCAGCGTAGCTTCGATTGGTTCCTCCTATGGCTACACCTTC. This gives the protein CASSVASIGSSYGYTF.

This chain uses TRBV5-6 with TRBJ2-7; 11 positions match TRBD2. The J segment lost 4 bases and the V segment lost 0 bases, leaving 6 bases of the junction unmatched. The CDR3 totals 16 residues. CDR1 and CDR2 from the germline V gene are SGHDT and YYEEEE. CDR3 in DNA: TGTGCCAGCAGCTTGGCGGGGCTAGCGGGAGGTTACGAGCAGTACTTC. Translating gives CASSLAGLAGGYEQYF.